Shown below are 18 T cell receptor beta chains from a single sample sequenced in a study of blood T cell repertoires in COVID-19. This table comes from immunoSEQ multiplex PCR, and its TCRdb copy is limited to in-frame clones, with some not included. The sample lists around 270,000 clones; about 89% were seen once. The sequenced sample consisted of peripheral blood. These TCRs come from a man aged 25 to 40 with acute or convalescent COVID-19.

V and J are TRBV5-1 and TRBJ1-6; possible D gene TRBD1, 5 bases. Deletions cut 1 base from V and 5 bases from J, with 10 bases between. CDR3 size: 15 residues. The germline V gene has CDR1 SGHRS and CDR2 YFSETQ. The CDR3 bases are TGCGCCAGCAGCTTGAACCCGGGGGATAATTCACCCCTCCACTTT. As protein: CASSLNPGDNSPLHF.

This chain links TRBV30 with TRBJ2-5; a possible D gene is TRBD2 (5 bases). CDR3 size: 13 residues. Germline loops: CDR1 GTSNPN, CDR2 SVGIG (reference sequence). Trimming removed 7 bases from V and 5 bases from J, with 17 bases in between. CDR3 sequence (DNA): TGTGCCTTGGAATCACTAGGGCTCGAGACCCAGTACTTC. It is translated as CALESLGLETQYF.

The chain links TRBV28 to TRBJ2-7; 10 bases map to TRBD2. Germline-derived CDR1 and CDR2 are MDHEN and SYDVKM. V was pared by 6 bases and J by 0 bases, with 14 bases of the junction left unmatched. The CDR3 totals 18 residues. CDR3 residues: CASSVRGLAHSSSYEQYF. DNA for the CDR3: TGTGCCAGCAGCGTTAGGGGACTAGCGCACTCGAGCTCCTACGAGCAGTACTTC.

The rearrangement uses TRBV28 and TRBJ1-1; 8 bases are a match to TRBD1. The CDR3 sequence is 16 residues long. Germline-derived CDR1 and CDR2 are MDHEN and SYDVKM. The J segment lost 1 base and the V segment lost 4 bases, leaving 8 bases of the junction unmatched. CDR3 loop: CASSSLRGTGNTEAFF. Written as DNA, the CDR3 is TGTGCCAGCAGTTCCCTCCGGGGGACAGGGAACACTGAAGCTTTCTTT.

This rearrangement joins TRBV28 to TRBJ1-6, with a weak D call TRBD1 (6 bases). Germline V gene data show CDR1 as MDHEN and CDR2 as SYDVKM. The CDR3 consists of 13 residues. Trimming stripped 8 bases from V and 9 bases from J, with 14 bases between. The DNA of the CDR3 is TGTGCCAGCCGGACAGTCCTTGGTTCACCCCTCCACTTT. This sequence encodes CASRTVLGSPLHF.

This clone was picked up one time. V usage is TRBV28 and J usage is TRBJ1-2, with TRBD1 matching 7 bases. Germline V gives CDR1 MDHEN, CDR2 SYDVKM. The V gene end was trimmed by 8 bases and the J gene end by 7 bases; junction bases not matched to a gene: 10. This CDR3 contains 13 residues. The CDR3 coding sequence is TGTGCCAGCCTCCCGACAGGGATTACTGGCTACACCTTC. Amino acids: CASLPTGITGYTF.

The V call is TRBV6-1, the J call TRBJ1-5, with D possibly being TRBD1 (5 bases). V gave up 1 base and J gave up 6 bases, with 13 bases separating them. This CDR3 region has 15 residues. CDR1 is MNHNS, CDR2 SASEGT, per germline. The CDR3 protein is CASSEGAGLGQPQHF. For the CDR3, the DNA is TGTGCCAGCAGTGAAGGGGCAGGGTTGGGTCAGCCCCAGCATTTT.

The genes are TRBV28 and TRBJ1-2, with a tentative D call TRBD1 (6 bases). This CDR3 contains 13 residues. Trimming shortened V by 6 bases and J by 4 bases, and 12 bases separated the two germline ends. Per germline, CDR1 MDHEN and CDR2 SYDVKM. This CDR3 reads CASSPGAGYGYTF. Here the CDR3 DNA reads TGTGCCAGCAGCCCAGGGGCTGGCTATGGCTACACCTTC.

The V and J genes are TRBV9 and TRBJ1-2, with 7 bases matching TRBD1. This CDR3 contains 13 residues. Losses at the gene ends were 2 bases for V and 3 bases for J; bases not matched to a gene: 1. CDR1 is SGDLS, CDR2 YYNGEE, per germline. The CDR3 nucleotides read TGTGCCAGCAGCGTGGGGACAGACTATGGCTACACCTTC. Residues: CASSVGTDYGYTF.

Notes on this clone: The junction does not match germline at one end; this may be a read error. The rearrangement joins TRBV4-1 to TRBJ1-1, with D possibly being TRBD1 (6 bases). Germline CDR1 and CDR2: MGHRA and YSYEKL. The CDR3 runs to 15 residues. The CDR3 reads CASSQVVTGNAEAFF. CDR3 DNA sequence: TGCGCCAGCAGCCAAGTGGTCACAGGGAACGCTGAAGCTTTCTTT.

The rearrangement uses TRBV11-3 and TRBJ2-1; D gene uncertain. V dropped 5 bases and J dropped 9 bases, with 8 bases sitting between them. This CDR3 region has 11 residues. CDR1 is SGHNT, CDR2 YENEEA, per germline. For the CDR3, the DNA is TGTGCCAGCAGCAGAGGCGGTGAGCAGTTCTTC. It is translated as CASSRGGEQFF. Using reference TRBV11-3 and TRBJ2-1 for the parts outside the CDR3, the full variable domain is EAGVVQSPRYKIIEKKQPVAFWCNPISGHNTLYWYLQNLGQGPELLIRYENEEAVDDSQLPKDRFSAERLKGVDSTLKIQPAELGDSAVYLCASSRGGEQFFGPGTRLTVL.

The rearrangement links TRBV5-1 to TRBJ1-2; D unresolved. V was pared by 1 base and J by 0 bases, with 7 bases between. Germline-derived CDR1 and CDR2 are SGHRS and YFSETQ. This CDR3 region has 14 residues. The CDR3 region has the DNA TGCGCCAGCAGCTTGACAGATGCTAACTATGGCTACACCTTC. Protein: CASSLTDANYGYTF.

This rearrangement joins TRBV28 to TRBJ1-2, with 7 bases aligning to TRBD1. Germline V lookup: CDR1 MDHEN, CDR2 SYDVKM. The trim removed 6 bases at V and 2 bases at J, leaving 6 bases unmatched. The CDR3 length is 14 residues. In DNA, the CDR3 is TGTGCCAGCAGCTCCCGGGGACAGAACTATGGCTACACCTTC. Protein: CASSSRGQNYGYTF.

The rearrangement links TRBV12-3 or TRBV12-4 to TRBJ2-5; D unclear. Trimming removed 1 base at V and 7 bases at J, with 10 bases between. This CDR3 has 13 amino acids. The CDR3 loop reads CASSLGHPGTQYF. The CDR3, as DNA: TGTGCCAGCAGTTTAGGGCACCCGGGGACCCAGTACTTC.

This chain connects TRBV5-1 to TRBJ2-5; 7 bases align to TRBD1. CDR1 is SGHRS and CDR2 is YFSETQ in the germline V gene. This CDR3 is 15 amino acids long. J gave up 4 bases and V 3 bases, and 9 bases lay outside the gene matches. The CDR3 protein is CASSSQGETGETQYF. CDR3 sequence (DNA): TGCGCCAGCAGCTCCCAGGGGGAAACCGGAGAGACCCAGTACTTC.

The chain employs TRBV28 and TRBJ1-2; 9 positions agree with TRBD1. Per germline, CDR1 MDHEN and CDR2 SYDVKM. V trimming: 4 bases; J trimming: 2 bases; junction bases outside the gene matches: 11. This CDR3 has 17 amino acids. The CDR3 here is CASSSPGDREGNYGYTF. CDR3 nucleotides: TGTGCCAGCAGTTCCCCGGGGGACAGGGAAGGCAACTATGGCTACACCTTC.

This clone was recorded only once. The chain uses TRBV28 and TRBJ1-6; 10 positions agree with TRBD1. Germline CDR1 MDHEN, CDR2 SYDVKM. V shed 6 bases, J shed 8 bases, and the junction held 7 bases outside the gene matches. The CDR3 totals 15 residues. The chain's CDR3 is CASRGGTGVYSPLHF. CDR3 nucleotides: TGTGCCAGCAGGGGGGGGACAGGGGTTTATTCACCCCTCCACTTT.

The J gene is TRBJ2-1, the V gene TRBV5-3, with TRBD2 identical over 13 bases. TRBV5-3 is treated as an ORF (open reading frame) with a function not yet certain. The CDR3 spans 18 residues. The trim removed 3 bases at V and 0 bases at J, leaving 6 bases unmatched. The CDR3 reads CARSCGLAGDYSYNEQFF. The CDR3 nucleotides are TGTGCCAGAAGCTGCGGACTAGCGGGAGATTACTCCTACAATGAGCAGTTCTTC.